Listed below are T cell receptor beta chains from one sample, sequenced in a study of shared clonotypes between healthy human individuals. Profiled with immunoSEQ multiplex PCR; TCRdb holds only in-frame clones, not every one. The repertoire consists of millions of clones, with approximately 92% occurring once and the leading ten covering over 0.12%. The sample consisted of naive CD4+ T cells sorted from blood. These receptor sequences come from a man aged 18 to 29 in good health. Both conserved end residues are trimmed from each CDR3.

V: TRBV18; J: TRBJ1-3; CDR3: ASSPPPGGTGNTIY
V: TRBV11-3; J: TRBJ2-3; CDR3: ASSSRDTNTDTQY
V: TRBV5-1; J: TRBJ2-2; CDR3: ASSLDEGDTGELF
V: TRBV19; J: TRBJ1-3; CDR3: ACIAGNTIY
V: TRBV4-1; J: TRBJ1-1; CDR3: ASSQDKAGGNTEAF
V: TRBV19; J: TRBJ2-5; CDR3: ASSGQPQGAETQY
V: TRBV28; J: TRBJ1-5; CDR3: ASSLSGQPQH
V: TRBV30; J: TRBJ1-5; CDR3: AWSLQGNQPQH
V: TRBV29-1; J: .; CDR3: SVAHYEQY
V: TRBV28; J: TRBJ1-5; CDR3: ASSKWQPQH
V: TRBV25-1; J: TRBJ2-5; CDR3: ASSVAGGRETQY
V: TRBV6-1; J: TRBJ1-5; CDR3: ASSPGTAGVQPQH
V: TRBV5-1; J: TRBJ2-7; CDR3: ASSLRGRGHEQY
V: TRBV6-6; J: TRBJ2-1; CDR3: ASSPPSGGYNEQF
V: TRBV5-4; J: TRBJ2-1; CDR3: ASSLEVAGPQF
V: TRBV5-1; J: TRBJ2-5; CDR3: ASSLVGTQETQY
V: TRBV5-5; J: TRBJ1-5; CDR3: ASSPGQPNQPQH
V: TRBV29-1; J: TRBJ2-1; CDR3: SVGIGGTSGTLSYNEQF
V: TRBV6-6; J: TRBJ2-7; CDR3: ASSTGNNYEQY
V: TRBV13; J: TRBJ2-2; CDR3: ASSLGDRNTGELF
V: TRBV7-3; J: TRBJ1-3; CDR3: ASSLRGSGNTIY
V: TRBV27; J: TRBJ2-3; CDR3: ASSFASGTDTQY
V: TRBV10-1; J: TRBJ2-2; CDR3: ASSDQGAHTGELF
V: TRBV5-1; J: TRBJ2-7; CDR3: ASSPGGHYEQY
V: TRBV7-2; J: TRBJ1-1; CDR3: ASSLGRQGGTEAF
V: TRBV6-1; J: TRBJ2-7; CDR3: ASSEQGLRYEQY
V: TRBV29-1; J: TRBJ2-2; CDR3: SVERGENTGELF
V: TRBV19; J: TRBJ2-1; CDR3: ASRDQGLAGTDEQF
V: TRBV9; J: TRBJ2-3; CDR3: ASSVGVSTDTQY
V: TRBV25-1; J: TRBJ2-6; CDR3: ASSEWSSGANVLT
V: TRBV5-1; J: TRBJ2-1; CDR3: ASSWEIQANEQF
V: TRBV18; J: TRBJ2-7; CDR3: ASSPATGGEQY
V: TRBV5-1; J: TRBJ2-7; CDR3: ASSFLPGLAGGEGEQY
V: TRBV28; J: TRBJ1-2; CDR3: ASSLSGVGYT
V: TRBV20-1; J: TRBJ2-5; CDR3: SSGTKETQY
V: TRBV20-1; J: TRBJ2-1; CDR3: SARAYNEQF
V: TRBV6-5; J: TRBJ2-5; CDR3: ASSYSRRLAGTQY
V: TRBV7-9; J: TRBJ1-6; CDR3: ASSLFPSYNSPLH
V: TRBV30; J: TRBJ2-6; CDR3: AWSQTGAGANVLT
V: TRBV2; J: TRBJ2-7; CDR3: ASSDRAVSYEQY
V: TRBV7-2; J: TRBJ2-5; CDR3: ASSPQGRETQY
V: TRBV7-8; J: TRBJ2-7; CDR3: ASSLAIQGPSEQY
V: TRBV6-5; J: TRBJ2-1; CDR3: ASSYGILDPPNEQF
V: TRBV7-8; J: TRBJ2-5; CDR3: ASSSGQGAQETQY
V: TRBV2; J: TRBJ2-2; CDR3: ASSDSPWVPRDRGAGELF
V: TRBV28; J: TRBJ1-5; CDR3: ASSLTGGQPQH
V: TRBV29-1; J: TRBJ2-7; CDR3: SVSTGGNSYEQY
V: TRBV10-3; J: TRBJ1-1; CDR3: AFSELLTEAF
V: TRBV18; J: TRBJ2-2; CDR3: ASSPRQGGTGELF
V: TRBV23-1; J: TRBJ2-2; CDR3: ASSQSQTGHRGTGELF
V: TRBV19; J: TRBJ2-7; CDR3: ASSIAYSSYEQY